These 28 T cell receptor beta chains were all obtained from the same sample, sequenced in a study of Ad26.COV2.S vaccination and SARS-CoV-2 variants. Sequenced by immunoSEQ multiplex PCR; TCRdb stores in-frame clones only, minus some. The profile shows about 350,000 clones, approximately 90% of them singletons. The sample in question was peripheral blood, obtained after recovery from COVID-19. The receptors derive from a human donor who had recovered from COVID-19.

The chain recombines TRBV7-9 with TRBJ1-2; no clear D. The germline V and J ends were trimmed by 5 bases and 8 bases, with 15 bases remaining between them. CDR3 length: 13 residues. Germline assignment: CDR1 SEHNR and CDR2 FQNEAQ (reference sequence). CDR3 sequence: CASSPSKPAGYTF. The CDR3 DNA is TGTGCCAGCAGCCCAAGTAAGCCTGCGGGCTACACCTTC.

The V gene is TRBV29-1, the J gene TRBJ1-2; D unresolved. This CDR3 is built from 13 residues. Trimming left V 3 bases short and J 3 bases short, with 11 bases between. Germline V lookup: CDR1 SQVTM, CDR2 ANQGSEA. CDR3 in amino acids: CSVEKGADYGYTF. The CDR3 bases are TGCAGCGTTGAGAAGGGCGCGGACTATGGCTACACCTTC.

This clone occurred once. The chain couples TRBV27 to TRBJ2-7; 8 bases are shared with TRBD2. Germline V lookup: CDR1 MNHEY, CDR2 SMNVEV (reference sequence). The CDR3 length is 14 residues. The junction had 6 bases not matched to a gene; V was cut back by 4 bases and J by 4 bases. The CDR3 DNA is TGTGCCAGCAGTTCGGGCGCGGGGGGTTACGAGCAGTACTTC. It encodes CASSSGAGGYEQYF.

The chain employs TRBV11-3 and TRBJ2-1; weak D call: TRBD1 (6 bases). The germline gives CDR1 SGHNT, CDR2 YENEEA. CDR3 size: 16 residues. The V end was cut by 4 bases, the J end by 0 bases, with 13 bases between. This CDR3 is CASSSQGTFSYNEQFF. DNA for the CDR3: TGTGCCAGCAGCTCACAGGGAACTTTCTCCTACAATGAGCAGTTCTTC. Complete variable domain (other parts from reference TRBV11-3 and TRBJ2-1): EAGVVQSPRYKIIEKKQPVAFWCNPISGHNTLYWYLQNLGQGPELLIRYENEEAVDDSQLPKDRFSAERLKGVDSTLKIQPAELGDSAVYLCASSSQGTFSYNEQFFGPGTRLTVL.

The rearrangement links TRBV7-8 to TRBJ1-2; no clear D. The germline V gene encodes CDR1 SGHVS and CDR2 FQNEAQ. This CDR3 spans 14 amino acids. Trimming removed 1 base from V and 4 bases from J, with 10 bases in between. This CDR3 reads CASSLDEISYGYTF. CDR3 in DNA: TGTGCCAGCAGCTTAGATGAGATTTCCTATGGCTACACCTTC.

This clone has just a few counts. This chain uses TRBV10-2 with TRBJ2-2; D unresolved. Germline-derived CDR1 and CDR2 are WSHSY and SAAADI. Trimming took off 7 bases at V and 6 bases at J, with 9 bases between the two ends. This CDR3 has 12 amino acids. CDR3 residues: CASTNVPGELFF. The DNA for the CDR3 is TGCGCCAGCACGAACGTTCCCGGGGAGCTGTTTTTT.

The V gene is TRBV24-1, the J gene TRBJ1-1; 10 bases are shared with TRBD1. Germline loops: CDR1 KGHDR, CDR2 SFDVKD. Losses at the gene ends were 9 bases for V and 8 bases for J; bases not matched to a gene: 5. The CDR3 is 12 amino acids. The CDR3 nucleotides are TGTGCCACCTGGGACAGGGGTACCGAAGCTTTCTTT. Translating it yields CATWDRGTEAFF.

The V call is TRBV10-1, the J call TRBJ1-5; D ambiguous. The V and J ends lost 6 bases and 4 bases respectively, with 10 bases between them. The germline CDR1 and CDR2 sequences are WNHNN and SYGVQD (reference sequence). The CDR3 loop spans 13 amino acids. The DNA of the CDR3 is TGCGCCAGCAGCCCTAATAAGAATCAGCCCCAGCATTTT. It encodes CASSPNKNQPQHF.

J is TRBJ2-1 and V is TRBV11-2; 10 nucleotides agree with TRBD2. This CDR3 comprises 14 residues. Germline-derived CDR1 and CDR2 are SGHAT and FQNNGV. V trimming: 1 base; J trimming: 10 bases; junction bases outside the gene matches: 4. Here the CDR3 reads CASSLAAGGREQFF. The CDR3 nucleotides read TGTGCCAGCAGCTTAGCAGCGGGGGGGCGGGAGCAGTTCTTC.

The chain couples TRBV12-3 or TRBV12-4 to TRBJ2-1; no definite D call. V lost 1 base and J 12 bases, leaving 7 bases between the germline ends. The CDR3 length is 11 residues. CDR3 nucleotides: TGTGCCAGCAGTTTAGACCCTAGGCAGTTCTTC. Translating it yields CASSLDPRQFF.

J is TRBJ2-1 and V is TRBV12-3 or TRBV12-4, with a possible D match to TRBD1 (5 bases). The CDR3 is 13 residues long. The V end lost 3 bases, the J end lost 11 bases, and 14 bases lay between the germline ends. The CDR3 spells CASSFPPGSKQFF. In nucleotides, the CDR3 is TGTGCCAGCAGTTTTCCCCCAGGGTCAAAGCAGTTCTTC.

The chain uses TRBV15 and TRBJ1-1; D uncertain. The V end was cut by 5 bases, the J end by 1 base, with 5 bases between. Germline V gene data show CDR1 as LNHNV and CDR2 as YYDKDF (reference sequence). The CDR3 has 12 residues. The CDR3 nucleotides are TGTGCCACCAGCTATGGGAACACTGAAGCTTTCTTT. Its protein is CATSYGNTEAFF.

The chain uses TRBV11-2 and TRBJ2-3, with TRBD2 identical over 11 bases. The CDR3 has 16 residues. The trim removed 6 bases at V and 6 bases at J, leaving 11 bases unmatched. CDR1 SGHAT and CDR2 FQNNGV come from the germline V gene. The CDR3 DNA is TGTGCCAGCAGTCCTCTAGCGGGGGGTAATTTGGATACGCAGTATTTT. Protein sequence: CASSPLAGGNLDTQYF.

This clone showed up just once. This chain connects TRBV2 to TRBJ1-2; D is ambiguous. The V end lost 0 bases, the J end lost 4 bases, and 9 bases lay between the germline ends. This CDR3 region has 14 residues. Germline V gives CDR1 SNHLY, CDR2 FYNNEI. CDR3 bases: TGTGCCAGCAGTGAAGCGACCCAATCCTATGGCTACACCTTC. It translates to CASSEATQSYGYTF.

The rearrangement uses TRBV9 and TRBJ1-1; TRBD1 matches 9 bases. The CDR3 extends over 15 amino acids. CDR1 SGDLS and CDR2 YYNGEE come from the germline V gene. Trimming cost V 5 bases and J 4 bases; bases outside gene matches: 9. The CDR3 coding sequence is TGTGCCAGCAGAGGGACAGGGCCGAGCGGCACTGAAGCTTTCTTT. Amino acid sequence: CASRGTGPSGTEAFF.

The chain has TRBV6-4 and TRBJ2-3, with D possibly being TRBD2 (6 bases). From germline, CDR1 is MRHNA and CDR2 SNTAGT. Trimming stripped 3 bases from V and 9 bases from J, with 13 bases between. The CDR3 contains 13 residues. For the CDR3, the DNA is TGTGCCAGCAGTGATGGGCCCCGGGAGACGCAGTATTTT. Amino acids: CASSDGPRETQYF.

The chain links TRBV4-3 to TRBJ2-7, with D uncertain. The CDR3 runs to 12 residues. Germline CDR1 reads LGHNA; CDR2 reads YSLEER. Trimming removed 1 base from V and 2 bases from J, with 3 bases in between. In nucleotides, the CDR3 is TGCGCCAGCAGCCAAGGTCCCTACGAGCAGTACTTC. Residues: CASSQGPYEQYF.

The rearrangement links TRBV29-1 to TRBJ1-2; D remains ambiguous. This CDR3 has 14 residues. Germline CDR1 and CDR2: SQVTM and ANQGSEA. V lost 4 bases to trimming and J lost 2 bases, with 14 bases between them. The CDR3 here is CSVVLATQNYGYTF. CDR3 bases: TGCAGCGTTGTTTTGGCGACGCAGAACTATGGCTACACCTTC.

This chain uses TRBV6-6 with TRBJ1-6; D may be TRBD1 (6 bases). The CDR3 spans 16 residues. Looked up from germline, CDR1 is MNHNY and CDR2 is SVGAGI (reference sequence). Trimming pared 0 bases from V and 6 bases from J, leaving 12 bases between. CDR3 in amino acids: CASSYSRDTPNSPLHF. CDR3 DNA: TGTGCCAGCAGTTACTCCCGGGACACCCCTAATTCACCCCTCCACTTT.

This chain uses TRBV2 with TRBJ2-3, with 7 bases identical to TRBD1. The germline gives CDR1 SNHLY, CDR2 FYNNEI. Trimming at V came to 6 bases and at J to 8 bases, leaving 14 bases not matched to a gene. This CDR3 is 15 amino acids long. The CDR3 reads CASSTEGARVLTQYF. The DNA for the CDR3 is TGTGCCAGCAGCACCGAGGGGGCGCGGGTTCTTACGCAGTATTTT.

The chain links TRBV6-1 to TRBJ1-6; D perhaps matches TRBD1 (6 bases). The CDR3 runs 16 residues. Trimming took 4 bases from V and 6 from J, leaving 16 bases between them. The germline CDR1 and CDR2 sequences are MNHNS and SASEGT. In DNA form, the CDR3 reads TGTGCCAGCAGTGGGACCGGGACATCTCTTAATTCACCCCTCCACTTT. This gives the protein CASSGTGTSLNSPLHF.

The rearrangement uses TRBV18 and TRBJ1-5, with a tentative D call TRBD1 (6 bases). CDR3 length: 15 amino acids. V lost 0 bases and J 6 bases, leaving 12 bases between the germline ends. Germline V gives CDR1 KGHSH, CDR2 LQKENI. The CDR3 DNA sequence: TGTGCCAGCTCACCACCGGGGGGGGCCGGTCAGCCCCAGCATTTT. Translated: CASSPPGGAGQPQHF.

The chain combines TRBV27 with TRBJ2-3; a weak D match, TRBD2 (6 bases). From germline, CDR1 is MNHEY and CDR2 SMNVEV (reference sequence). The CDR3 runs 15 residues. Between the trimmed V and J ends, which lost 2 bases and 3 bases, there was a span of 12 bases. As DNA, the CDR3 is TGTGCCAGCAGTTTAATCGTTGGAGGGACAGATACGCAGTATTTT. Translation gives CASSLIVGGTDTQYF.

This chain joins TRBV2 and TRBJ2-1; 7 bases are a match to TRBD2. CDR3 size: 19 residues. V trimming: 6 bases; J trimming: 5 bases; junction bases outside the gene matches: 22. Looked up from germline, CDR1 is SNHLY and CDR2 is FYNNEI. The CDR3: CASRGPGLSLRPQDNEQFF. CDR3 in DNA: TGTGCCAGCAGGGGTCCGGGACTATCCCTCCGCCCCCAAGACAATGAGCAGTTCTTC.

The V gene is TRBV6-6, the J gene TRBJ2-5; a possible D gene is TRBD2 (5 bases). The CDR3 loop spans 17 amino acids. Germline V gene data show CDR1 as MNHNY and CDR2 as SVGAGI (reference sequence). With 5 bases removed from V and 2 bases from J, the gap between germline ends came to 21 bases. The CDR3 nucleotides are TGTGCCAGCAGTCCCGGACTGGCCCGGGTCCCACAAGAGACCCAGTACTTC. Translated: CASSPGLARVPQETQYF.

J is TRBJ2-3 and V is TRBV12-5; D gene uncertain. Deletions cut 0 bases from V and 1 base from J, with 11 bases between. The CDR3 consists of 16 residues. Germline CDR1 LGHNT, CDR2 FRNRAP. The CDR3 spells CASGLVRSIRTDTQYF. The CDR3 DNA is TGTGCTAGTGGTTTGGTACGGTCGATCCGCACAGATACGCAGTATTTT. Variable domain in full (rest from reference TRBV12-5 and TRBJ2-3): DARVTQTPRHKVTEMGQEVTMRCQPILGHNTVFWYRQTMMQGLELLAYFRNRAPLDDSGMPKDRFSAEMPDATLATLKIQPSEPRDSAVYFCASGLVRSIRTDTQYFGPGTRLTVL.

V usage is TRBV15 and J usage is TRBJ1-2, with unresolved D. V lost 1 base, J lost 5 bases, and 8 bases lay in between. Germline values: CDR1 LNHNV, CDR2 YYDKDF (reference sequence). The CDR3 totals 13 residues. The CDR3 loop reads CATSRGSEYGYTF. The CDR3, as DNA: TGTGCCACCAGCAGAGGTTCAGAGTATGGCTACACCTTC.

J is TRBJ1-4 and V is TRBV5-1; 7 positions agree with TRBD1. The germline V gene has CDR1 SGHRS and CDR2 YFSETQ. Trimming at V came to 4 bases and at J to 10 bases, leaving 13 bases not matched to a gene. CDR3 length: 15 amino acids. The CDR3 DNA reads TGCGCCAGCAGCCCTCGGCGGCAGGGGGAGGTAAAACTGTTTTTT. Translation gives CASSPRRQGEVKLFF.